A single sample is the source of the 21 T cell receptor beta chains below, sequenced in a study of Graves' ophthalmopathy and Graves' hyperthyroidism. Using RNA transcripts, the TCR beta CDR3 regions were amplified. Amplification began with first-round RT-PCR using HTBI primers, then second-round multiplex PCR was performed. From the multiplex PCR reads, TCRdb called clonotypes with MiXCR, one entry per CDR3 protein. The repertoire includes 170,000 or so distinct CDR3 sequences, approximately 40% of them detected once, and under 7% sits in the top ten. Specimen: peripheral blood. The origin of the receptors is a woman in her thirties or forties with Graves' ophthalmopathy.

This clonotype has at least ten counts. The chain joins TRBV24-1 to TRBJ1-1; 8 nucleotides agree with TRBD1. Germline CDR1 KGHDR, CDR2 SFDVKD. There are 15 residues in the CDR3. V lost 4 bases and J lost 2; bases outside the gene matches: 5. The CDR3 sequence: CATSESGTGNTEAFF. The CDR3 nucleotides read TGTGCCACCAGTGAGTCCGGGACAGGTAACACTGAAGCTTTCTTT.

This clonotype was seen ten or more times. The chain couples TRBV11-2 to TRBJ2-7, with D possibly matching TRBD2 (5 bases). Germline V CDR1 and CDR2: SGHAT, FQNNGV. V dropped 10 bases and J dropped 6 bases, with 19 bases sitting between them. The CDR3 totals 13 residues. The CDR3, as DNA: TGTGCCACCGGGGAAGACGGAGGTGGCGAGCAGTACTTC. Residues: CATGEDGGGEQYF. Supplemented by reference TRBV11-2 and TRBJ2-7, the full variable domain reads EAGVAQSPRYKIIEKRQSVAFWCNPISGHATLYWYQQILGQGPKLLIQFQNNGVVDDSQLPKDRFSAERLKGVDSTLKIQPAKLEDSAVYLCATGEDGGGEQYFGPGTRLTVT.

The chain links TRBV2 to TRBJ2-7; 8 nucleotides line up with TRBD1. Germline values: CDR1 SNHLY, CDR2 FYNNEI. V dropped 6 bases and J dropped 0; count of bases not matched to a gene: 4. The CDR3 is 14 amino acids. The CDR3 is CASSGQGGSYEQYF. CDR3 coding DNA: TGTGCCAGCAGCGGACAGGGCGGCTCCTACGAGCAGTACTTC.

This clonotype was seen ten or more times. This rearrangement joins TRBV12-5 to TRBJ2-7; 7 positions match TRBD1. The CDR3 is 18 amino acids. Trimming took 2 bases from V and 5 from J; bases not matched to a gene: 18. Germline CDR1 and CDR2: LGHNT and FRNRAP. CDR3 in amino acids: CASGLSPPTGYPINEQYF. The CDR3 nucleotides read TGTGCTAGTGGTTTGTCACCACCGACAGGGTATCCCATAAACGAGCAGTACTTC.

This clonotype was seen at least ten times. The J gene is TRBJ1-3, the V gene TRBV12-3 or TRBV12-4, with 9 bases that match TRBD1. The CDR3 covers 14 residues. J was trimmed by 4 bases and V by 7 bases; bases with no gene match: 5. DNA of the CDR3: TGTGCCAGCACCAAGACAGGGGGAGGAAACACCATATATTTT. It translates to CASTKTGGGNTIYF.

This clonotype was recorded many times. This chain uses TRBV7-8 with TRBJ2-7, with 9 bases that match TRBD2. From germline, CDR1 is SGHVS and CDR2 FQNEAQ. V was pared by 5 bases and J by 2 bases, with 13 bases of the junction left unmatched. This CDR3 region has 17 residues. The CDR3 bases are TGTGCCAGCAGCCAGGCGGGGGGGTTAGCGGGAGCCTACGAGCAGTACTTC. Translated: CASSQAGGLAGAYEQYF.

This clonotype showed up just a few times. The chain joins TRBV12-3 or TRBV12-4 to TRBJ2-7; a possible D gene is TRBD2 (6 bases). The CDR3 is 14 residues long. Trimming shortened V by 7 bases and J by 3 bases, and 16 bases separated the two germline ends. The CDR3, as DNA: TGTGCCAGCACCTCGATTAGAGCGGGCTACGAGCAGTACTTC. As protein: CASTSIRAGYEQYF.

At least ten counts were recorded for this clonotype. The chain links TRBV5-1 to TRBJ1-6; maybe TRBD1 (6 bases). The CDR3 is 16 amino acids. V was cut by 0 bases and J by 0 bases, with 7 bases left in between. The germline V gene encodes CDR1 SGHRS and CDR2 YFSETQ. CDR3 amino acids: CASSLDRDSYNSPLHF. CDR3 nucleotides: TGCGCCAGCAGCTTGGACAGGGACTCCTATAATTCACCCCTCCACTTT.

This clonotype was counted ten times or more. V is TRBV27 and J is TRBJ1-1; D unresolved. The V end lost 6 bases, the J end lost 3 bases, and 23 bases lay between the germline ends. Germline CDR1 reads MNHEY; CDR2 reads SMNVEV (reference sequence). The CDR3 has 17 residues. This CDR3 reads CASSPLEGSRADTEAFF. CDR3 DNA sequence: TGTGCCAGCAGCCCATTGGAGGGAAGTAGGGCGGACACTGAAGCTTTCTTT.

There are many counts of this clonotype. For the CDR3, the DNA is TGTGCCAGCAGCTCCATGGGGTATGGCTACACCTTC. Protein sequence: CASSSMGYGYTF. This chain links TRBV7-9 with TRBJ1-2; no clear D gene. There are 12 residues in the CDR3. Trimming stripped 4 bases from V and 5 bases from J, with 8 bases between. The germline CDR1 and CDR2 sequences are SEHNR and FQNEAQ (reference sequence).

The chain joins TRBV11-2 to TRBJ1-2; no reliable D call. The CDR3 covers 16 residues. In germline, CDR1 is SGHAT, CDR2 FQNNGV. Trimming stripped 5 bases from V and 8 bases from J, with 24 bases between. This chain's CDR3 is CASSATTALPAIGYTF. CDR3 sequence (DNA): TGTGCCAGCAGCGCCACGACCGCCCTCCCCGCTATAGGCTACACCTTC.

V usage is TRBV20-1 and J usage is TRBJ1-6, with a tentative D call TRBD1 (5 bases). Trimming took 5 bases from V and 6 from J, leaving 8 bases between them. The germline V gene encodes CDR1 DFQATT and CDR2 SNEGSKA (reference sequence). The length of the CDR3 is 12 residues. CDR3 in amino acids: CSAGGGNSPLHF. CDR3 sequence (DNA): TGCAGTGCTGGGGGGGGTAATTCACCCCTCCACTTT.

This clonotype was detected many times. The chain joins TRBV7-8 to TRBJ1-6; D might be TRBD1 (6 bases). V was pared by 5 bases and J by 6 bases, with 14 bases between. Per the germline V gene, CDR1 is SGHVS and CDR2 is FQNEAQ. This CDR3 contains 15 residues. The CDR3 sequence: CASSGGGLLNSPLHF. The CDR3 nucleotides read TGTGCCAGCAGCGGGGGGGGGCTACTTAATTCACCCCTCCACTTT.

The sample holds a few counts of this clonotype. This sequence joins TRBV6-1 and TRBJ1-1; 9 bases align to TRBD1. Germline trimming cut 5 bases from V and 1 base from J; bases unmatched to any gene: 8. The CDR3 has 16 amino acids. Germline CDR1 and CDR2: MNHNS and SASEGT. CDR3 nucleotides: TGTGCCAGCAGTCTGGGACAGGGTCAGGGGAACACTGAAGCTTTCTTT. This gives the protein CASSLGQGQGNTEAFF.

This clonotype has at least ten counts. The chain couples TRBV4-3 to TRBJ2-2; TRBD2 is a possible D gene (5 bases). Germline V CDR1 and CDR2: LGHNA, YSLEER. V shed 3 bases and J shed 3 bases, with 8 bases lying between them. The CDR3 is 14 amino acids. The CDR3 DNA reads TGCGCCAGCAGCCAGCAGGAGGACACCGGGGAGCTGTTTTTT. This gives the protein CASSQQEDTGELFF.

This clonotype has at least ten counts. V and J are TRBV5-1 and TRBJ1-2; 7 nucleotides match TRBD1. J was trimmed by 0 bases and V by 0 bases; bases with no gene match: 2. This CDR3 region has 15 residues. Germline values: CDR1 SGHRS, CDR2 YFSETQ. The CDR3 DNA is TGCGCCAGCAGCTTGGACAGGGGAGCTAACTATGGCTACACCTTC. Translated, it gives CASSLDRGANYGYTF.

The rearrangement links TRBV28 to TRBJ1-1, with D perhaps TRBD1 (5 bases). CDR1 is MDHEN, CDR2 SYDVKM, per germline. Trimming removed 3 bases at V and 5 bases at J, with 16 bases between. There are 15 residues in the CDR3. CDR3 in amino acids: CASSLRGGGRTEAFF. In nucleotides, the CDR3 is TGTGCCAGCAGTTTGAGGGGCGGTGGGAGGACTGAAGCTTTCTTT.

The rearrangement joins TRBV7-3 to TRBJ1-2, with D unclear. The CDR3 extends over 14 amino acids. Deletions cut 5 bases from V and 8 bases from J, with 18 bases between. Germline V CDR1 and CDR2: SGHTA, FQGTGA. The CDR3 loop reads CASSVMEGPGGYTF. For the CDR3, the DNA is TGTGCCAGCAGCGTCATGGAGGGTCCCGGCGGCTACACCTTC.

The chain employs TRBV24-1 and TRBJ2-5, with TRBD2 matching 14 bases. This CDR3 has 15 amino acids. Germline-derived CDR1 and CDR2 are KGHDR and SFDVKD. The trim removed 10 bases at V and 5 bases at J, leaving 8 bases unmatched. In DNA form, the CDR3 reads TGTGCCACGGGACTAGCGGGAGATTGGCTGGAGACCCAGTACTTC. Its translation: CATGLAGDWLETQYF.

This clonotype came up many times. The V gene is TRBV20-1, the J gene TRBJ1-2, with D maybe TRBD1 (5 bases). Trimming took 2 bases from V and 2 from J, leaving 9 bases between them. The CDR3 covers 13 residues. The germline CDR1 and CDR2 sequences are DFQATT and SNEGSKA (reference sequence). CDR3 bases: TGCAGTGCTAGATGGGGCGAGAACTATGGCTACACCTTC. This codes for CSARWGENYGYTF.

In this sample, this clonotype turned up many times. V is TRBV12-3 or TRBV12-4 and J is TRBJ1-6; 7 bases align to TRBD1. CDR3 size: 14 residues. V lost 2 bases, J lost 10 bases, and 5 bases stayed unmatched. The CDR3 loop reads CASSLPRGGSPLHF. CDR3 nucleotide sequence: TGTGCCAGCAGTTTACCCAGGGGGGGATCACCCCTCCACTTT.